The 22 T cell receptor beta chains presented below share a single source sample, sequenced in a study of T cell responses to AZD1222 COVID-19 vaccine. This table comes from immunoSEQ multiplex PCR, and its TCRdb copy is limited to in-frame clones, with some not included. The sample includes around 120,000 clones, approximately 96% of them seen just once. This sample comprised peripheral blood, obtained on day 0 of AZD1222 vaccination. The receptors were gathered from an adult in good health.

CDR3 residues: CASSLTTSGGDRELFF. The CDR3 nucleotides read TGCGCCAGCAGCCTGACGACTAGCGGAGGGGACCGGGAGCTGTTTTTT. The chain couples TRBV5-1 to TRBJ2-2, with TRBD2 identical over 9 bases. Germline assignment: CDR1 SGHRS and CDR2 YFSETQ. This CDR3 is 16 amino acids long. The trim removed 4 bases at V and 9 bases at J, leaving 13 bases unmatched. Complete variable domain (other parts from reference TRBV5-1 and TRBJ2-2): KAGVTQTPRYLIKTRGQQVTLSCSPISGHRSVSWYQQTPGQGLQFLFEYFSETQRNKGNFPGRFSGRQFSNSRSEMNVSTLELGDSALYLCASSLTTSGGDRELFFGEGSRLTVL.

This chain links TRBV27 with TRBJ1-5; 8 bases map to TRBD1. Germline CDR1 and CDR2: MNHEY and SMNVEV (reference sequence). The CDR3 is made up of 14 amino acids. V shed 4 bases, J shed 6 bases, and the junction held 5 bases outside the gene matches. CDR3: CASSYRGLGQPQHF. The CDR3, as DNA: TGTGCCAGCAGTTACAGGGGGTTGGGTCAGCCCCAGCATTTT.

The gene calls are TRBV9 and TRBJ2-1; D remains unclear. The CDR3 totals 15 residues. Trimming stripped 2 bases from V and 5 bases from J, with 14 bases between. Germline V CDR1 and CDR2: SGDLS, YYNGEE. The CDR3 DNA follows: TGTGCCAGCAGCGTTTTAGTTACATCAAACAATGAGCAGTTCTTC. It specifies CASSVLVTSNNEQFF.

The rearrangement uses TRBV7-9 and TRBJ1-1; weak D call: TRBD1 (5 bases). The length of the CDR3 is 13 residues. Germline-derived CDR1 and CDR2 are SEHNR and FQNEAQ (reference sequence). The ends were cut back, 3 bases at V and 12 bases at J, with 17 bases in the middle. CDR3 in DNA: TGTGCCAGCAGCTTCGTCCTATCGGGGACGCCTTTCTTT. As protein: CASSFVLSGTPFF. Full variable domain (outside the CDR3, taken from reference TRBV7-9 and TRBJ1-1): DTGVSQNPRHKITKRGQNVTFRCDPISEHNRLYWYRQTLGQGPEFLTYFQNEAQLEKSRLLSDRFSAERPKGSFSTLEIQRTEQGDSAMYLCASSFVLSGTPFFGQGTRLTVV.

This chain links TRBV20-1 with TRBJ1-1; 8 nucleotides match TRBD1. The V segment lost 3 bases and the J segment 0 bases; nucleotides outside the gene matches: 6. The CDR3 runs to 15 residues. Germline loops: CDR1 DFQATT, CDR2 SNEGSKA (reference sequence). The CDR3: CSASQGARVNTEAFF. The CDR3 coding sequence is TGCAGTGCTAGTCAGGGGGCGCGGGTGAACACTGAAGCTTTCTTT.

CDR3 in DNA: TGTGCCAGCAGCGCCCGACTGGCGGGGGCAGGAGAGACCCAGTACTTC. Translated: CASSARLAGAGETQYF. The chain carries TRBV9 and TRBJ2-5, with D possibly being TRBD2 (7 bases). This CDR3 is built from 16 residues. Trimming stripped 3 bases from V and 4 bases from J, with 19 bases between. Germline CDR1 is SGDLS and CDR2 is YYNGEE.

The rearrangement uses TRBV27 and TRBJ2-1; D is ambiguous. The CDR3 runs to 15 residues. The V and J ends lost 5 bases and 1 base respectively, with 12 bases between them. The germline CDR1 and CDR2 sequences are MNHEY and SMNVEV (reference sequence). The CDR3 sequence is CASSPYPRSYNEQFF. In DNA form, the CDR3 reads TGTGCCAGCAGTCCCTACCCCCGATCCTACAATGAGCAGTTCTTC.

This rearrangement joins TRBV28 to TRBJ1-4; D remains unclear. CDR1 and CDR2 (germline): MDHEN, SYDVKM. The length of the CDR3 is 13 residues. The ends were cut back, 6 bases at V and 4 bases at J, with 9 bases in the middle. The CDR3 is CASSRSYNEKLFF. Written as DNA, the CDR3 is TGTGCCAGCAGCCGGTCGTATAATGAAAAACTGTTTTTT.

In nucleotides, the CDR3 is TGCGCCAGCAGCTTCTCCACAGGCCCGGCTTTCTTT. This encodes CASSFSTGPAFF. The chain is built from TRBV5-1 and TRBJ1-1, with D possibly TRBD1 on 5 matching bases. Per the germline V gene, CDR1 is SGHRS and CDR2 is YFSETQ. V shed 2 bases and J shed 11 bases, with 13 bases lying between them. CDR3 size: 12 residues.

J is TRBJ1-1 and V is TRBV7-9, with D hard to call. The CDR3 spans 12 residues. CDR1 and CDR2 (germline): SEHNR, FQNEAQ (reference sequence). V was clipped by 8 bases and J by 1 base, with 8 bases between them. The CDR3, as DNA: TGTGCCAGCGGACTGGGGAACACTGAAGCTTTCTTT. Encoded protein: CASGLGNTEAFF.

The chain employs TRBV3-1 (or the pseudogene TRBV3-2) and TRBJ1-6, with D unclear. V shed 4 bases and J shed 5 bases, with 12 bases lying between them. This CDR3 is 15 amino acids long. Germline CDR1 and CDR2: LGHDT and YNNKEL (reference sequence). The CDR3 here is CASSLVRTDNSPLHF. The CDR3 DNA is TGTGCCAGCAGCCTCGTGAGGACTGATAATTCACCCCTCCACTTT.

This sequence joins TRBV19 and TRBJ1-1, with no clear D. Germline values: CDR1 LNHDA, CDR2 SQIVND (reference sequence). The CDR3 spans 15 residues. V lost 2 bases and J 1 base, leaving 11 bases between the germline ends. CDR3 DNA sequence: TGTGCCAGTAGTATACCCCCCGACCCGAACACTGAAGCTTTCTTT. Its protein product is CASSIPPDPNTEAFF.

The V gene is TRBV18, the J gene TRBJ1-4, with D hard to call. The germline V gene has CDR1 KGHSH and CDR2 LQKENI. This CDR3 is built from 11 residues. The ends were cut back, 6 bases at V and 7 bases at J, with 6 bases in the middle. CDR3 bases: TGTGCCAGCTCTGAAGGTGAAAAACTGTTTTTT. It encodes CASSEGEKLFF.

The gene calls are TRBV30 and TRBJ2-7, with a tentative D call TRBD2 (5 bases). With 1 base removed from V and 6 bases from J, the gap between germline ends came to 16 bases. The CDR3 contains 14 residues. Germline V gives CDR1 GTSNPN, CDR2 SVGIG (reference sequence). CDR3 amino acids: CAWSGWGASAEQYF. CDR3 bases: TGTGCCTGGAGTGGTTGGGGAGCCTCTGCCGAGCAGTACTTC.

This clone was recorded only once. The chain joins TRBV7-9 to TRBJ1-1, with D hard to call. V was clipped by 3 bases and J by 1 base, with 12 bases between them. Germline V CDR1 and CDR2: SEHNR, FQNEAQ (reference sequence). CDR3 size: 15 residues. CDR3 nucleotide sequence: TGTGCCAGCAGCTTGCGCGGAGCAGGGAACACTGAAGCTTTCTTT. It codes for CASSLRGAGNTEAFF. The complete variable domain, with remaining parts taken from reference TRBV7-9 and TRBJ1-1, reads DTGVSQNPRHKITKRGQNVTFRCDPISEHNRLYWYRQTLGQGPEFLTYFQNEAQLEKSRLLSDRFSAERPKGSFSTLEIQRTEQGDSAMYLCASSLRGAGNTEAFFGQGTRLTVV.

The rearrangement joins TRBV15 to TRBJ1-2; D not resolved. Trimming pared 2 bases from V and 0 bases from J, leaving 7 bases between. Germline lookup yields CDR1 LNHNV and CDR2 YYDKDF (reference sequence). This CDR3 has 14 residues. CDR3 loop: CATSRSGANYGYTF. The CDR3 DNA reads as TGTGCCACCAGCAGATCTGGGGCTAACTATGGCTACACCTTC.

The V and J genes are TRBV4-1 and TRBJ2-2, with D possibly being TRBD1 (5 bases). The V gene's germline CDR1 is MGHRA and CDR2 YSYEKL. The CDR3 length is 16 residues. V was cut by 2 bases and J by 6 bases, with 16 bases left in between. The CDR3 spells CASSQKISGLAGELFF. CDR3 bases: TGCGCCAGCAGCCAAAAGATCTCAGGGTTGGCCGGGGAGCTGTTTTTT.

This clone was seen a few times. The gene calls are TRBV7-9 and TRBJ1-5, with 7 bases fitting TRBD1. CDR3 length: 15 residues. The V gene's germline CDR1 is SEHNR and CDR2 FQNEAQ (reference sequence). After removal of 3 bases from V and 2 bases from J, the junction contained 4 bases not matched to a gene. The CDR3 loop reads CASSFQGEGNQPQHF. CDR3 in DNA: TGTGCCAGCAGCTTTCAGGGGGAGGGCAATCAGCCCCAGCATTTT. Combining the CDR3 with reference TRBV7-9 and TRBJ1-5 gives the whole variable domain DTGVSQNPRHKITKRGQNVTFRCDPISEHNRLYWYRQTLGQGPEFLTYFQNEAQLEKSRLLSDRFSAERPKGSFSTLEIQRTEQGDSAMYLCASSFQGEGNQPQHFGDGTRLSIL.

This rearrangement joins TRBV3-1 (or the pseudogene TRBV3-2) to TRBJ2-3, with no clear D. The CDR3 contains 15 residues. V was clipped by 6 bases and J by 2 bases, with 15 bases between them. Germline values: CDR1 LGHDT, CDR2 YNNKEL (reference sequence). CDR3 nucleotides: TGTGCCAGCAGGACCAGTCGGTCCTTCACAGATACGCAGTATTTT. This codes for CASRTSRSFTDTQYF.

DNA for the CDR3: TGTGCCAGCAGACCCGGGACAGGCAAGAAGTGGACCTACGAGCAGTACTTC. Its translation: CASRPGTGKKWTYEQYF. This sequence joins TRBV27 and TRBJ2-7; the match to TRBD1 covers 8 bases. Per the germline V gene, CDR1 is MNHEY and CDR2 is SMNVEV (reference sequence). With 6 bases clipped from V and 2 bases from J, the junction kept 15 bases outside the gene matches. CDR3 length: 17 residues.

The chain has TRBV6-5 and TRBJ1-5; D may be TRBD1 (5 bases). The ends were cut back, 5 bases at V and 0 bases at J, with 11 bases in the middle. Germline assignment: CDR1 MNHEY and CDR2 SVGAGI. The CDR3 loop spans 15 amino acids. This CDR3 reads CASSKLQDSNQPQHF. The CDR3 coding sequence is TGTGCCAGCAGTAAGTTACAGGATAGCAATCAGCCCCAGCATTTT.

This chain joins TRBV6-2 or TRBV6-3 and TRBJ2-1; 10 positions agree with TRBD1. The length of the CDR3 is 15 residues. J lost 2 bases, V lost 4 bases, and 2 bases had no gene match. Germline values: CDR1 MNHEY, CDR2 SVGEGT. As DNA, the CDR3 is TGTGCCAGCAGTTTGACAGGGGGCACCTACAATGAGCAGTTCTTC. The encoded protein is CASSLTGGTYNEQFF.